The 8 T cell receptor beta chains below all came from one sample that was sequenced in a study of blood T cell repertoires in COVID-19. Using immunoSEQ multiplex PCR, the repertoire was profiled, and TCRdb retains in-frame clones only, with some absent. The sample includes about 260,000 clones, roughly 79% of them seen just once. Sequencing was carried out using peripheral blood. Every receptor here comes from a woman of 80 years or more with acute or convalescent COVID-19.

The gene calls are TRBV5-1 and TRBJ2-7; weak D call: TRBD2 (6 bases). Trimming took 0 bases from V and 7 from J, leaving 14 bases between them. From germline, CDR1 is SGHRS and CDR2 YFSETQ. This CDR3 has 14 residues. This CDR3 reads CASSLEVGGGEQYF. The CDR3 DNA reads TGCGCCAGCAGCTTGGAGGTGGGGGGTGGTGAGCAGTACTTC. Supplemented by reference TRBV5-1 and TRBJ2-7, the full variable domain reads KAGVTQTPRYLIKTRGQQVTLSCSPISGHRSVSWYQQTPGQGLQFLFEYFSETQRNKGNFPGRFSGRQFSNSRSEMNVSTLELGDSALYLCASSLEVGGGEQYFGPGTRLTVT.

The V call is TRBV5-4, the J call TRBJ1-2; no definite D call. The CDR3 loop spans 14 amino acids. In germline, CDR1 is SGHNT, CDR2 YYREEE (reference sequence). V lost 4 bases and J 6 bases, leaving 16 bases between the germline ends. The CDR3 reads CASSPRTGLNGYTF. The CDR3 nucleotides are TGTGCCAGCAGCCCAAGGACGGGGTTGAATGGCTACACCTTC. Together with reference TRBV5-4 and TRBJ1-2, the CDR3 gives the full variable domain: ETGVTQSPTHLIKTRGQQVTLRCSSQSGHNTVSWYQQALGQGPQFIFQYYREEENGRGNFPPRFSGLQFPNYSSELNVNALELDDSALYLCASSPRTGLNGYTFGSGTRLTVV.

In its sample, this clone was seen a few times. Different DNA sequences within this sample yield the same CDR3. V is TRBV19 and J is TRBJ1-5, with a weak D call TRBD1 (5 bases). The CDR3 totals 13 residues. Per germline, CDR1 LNHDA and CDR2 SQIVND (reference sequence). The ends were cut back, 1 base at V and 4 bases at J, with 5 bases in the middle. The CDR3 bases are TGTGCCAGTAGTATAGCAGGGAATCAGCCCCAGCATTTT. It codes for CASSIAGNQPQHF.

This clone has a handful of counts. The rearrangement joins TRBV4-2 to TRBJ1-2; D ambiguous. The CDR3 loop spans 16 amino acids. CDR1 is LGHNA, CDR2 YNFKEQ, per germline. Trimming removed 1 base from V and 1 base from J, with 13 bases in between. The CDR3 region has the DNA TGTGCCAGCAGCCAAGGAGGTACGCGGGGTAACTATGGCTACACCTTC. Translated, it gives CASSQGGTRGNYGYTF.

The chain employs TRBV27 and TRBJ2-3; 8 positions match TRBD2. The V gene's germline CDR1 is MNHEY and CDR2 SMNVEV (reference sequence). CDR3 size: 16 residues. V lost 6 bases to trimming and J lost 0 bases; unmatched junction nucleotides: 8. The CDR3 nucleotides are TGTGCCAGCAGACCCTTAGCGGGGAGTAGCACAGATACGCAGTATTTT. Protein: CASRPLAGSSTDTQYF.

This chain links TRBV6-5 with TRBJ1-2; a weak D match, TRBD1 (6 bases). This CDR3 has 15 residues. Trimming removed 4 bases from V and 4 bases from J, with 16 bases in between. The germline V gene has CDR1 MNHEY and CDR2 SVGAGI. The CDR3 bases are TGTGCCAGCAGTTCGAGGGGGGGTGGACGCTATGGCTACACCTTC. Translated: CASSSRGGGRYGYTF.

The V and J genes are TRBV5-1 and TRBJ1-4, with 8 bases lining up with TRBD1. Germline V gene lookup returns CDR1 SGHRS and CDR2 YFSETQ. The trim removed 4 bases at V and 7 bases at J, leaving 6 bases unmatched. The CDR3 length is 14 residues. DNA for the CDR3: TGCGCCAGCAGCAAAGGACAGGGATTTGAAAAACTGTTTTTT. Amino acids: CASSKGQGFEKLFF. Full variable domain (remainder filled in from reference TRBV5-1 and TRBJ1-4): KAGVTQTPRYLIKTRGQQVTLSCSPISGHRSVSWYQQTPGQGLQFLFEYFSETQRNKGNFPGRFSGRQFSNSRSEMNVSTLELGDSALYLCASSKGQGFEKLFFGSGTQLSVL.

The rearrangement uses TRBV28 and TRBJ1-2; 9 bases are a match to TRBD1. V shed 1 base, J shed 7 bases, and the junction held 4 bases outside the gene matches. Per germline, CDR1 MDHEN and CDR2 SYDVKM. The CDR3 spans 14 residues. The CDR3 nucleotides read TGTGCCAGCAGTTTATCGGGGACAGGGTCTGGCTACACCTTC. It encodes CASSLSGTGSGYTF.